The clone carrying this TCR beta chain was seen more than once but under ten times. The target antigen is unknown. Autoimmune disease history or systemic immunosuppression barred patients. This entry is derived from a study of OX40 agonist ivuxolimab in advanced cancers. Overall study context: Three patients, one with hepatocellular carcinoma and two with cutaneous melanoma, responded partially.

V lost 7 bases and J lost 5; bases outside the gene matches: 8. The CDR3 spans 14 residues. Per germline, CDR1 MNHNS and CDR2 SASEGT. TCRdb keeps only in-frame clones here, not all; method: immunoSEQ multiplex PCR. The table has some 54,000 clones, about 83% seen once; the top ten hold 1.2%. Findings and caveats of the study: More expanded clones were seen, on average, in CD8+ T cells than in CD4+.

This sequence originates from an adult with an advanced solid tumor such as melanoma, head and neck, liver or kidney cancer. The genes are TRBV6-1 and TRBJ2-1; TRBD1 agrees at 7 bases. The sequencing here drew on CD4+ or CD8+ T cells sorted from blood, taken in a trial of the OX40 agonist ivuxolimab. CDR3 coding DNA: TGTGCCAGCAAGTTACAGGGACAGAACAATGAGCAGTTCTTC. This encodes CASKLQGQNNEQFF.